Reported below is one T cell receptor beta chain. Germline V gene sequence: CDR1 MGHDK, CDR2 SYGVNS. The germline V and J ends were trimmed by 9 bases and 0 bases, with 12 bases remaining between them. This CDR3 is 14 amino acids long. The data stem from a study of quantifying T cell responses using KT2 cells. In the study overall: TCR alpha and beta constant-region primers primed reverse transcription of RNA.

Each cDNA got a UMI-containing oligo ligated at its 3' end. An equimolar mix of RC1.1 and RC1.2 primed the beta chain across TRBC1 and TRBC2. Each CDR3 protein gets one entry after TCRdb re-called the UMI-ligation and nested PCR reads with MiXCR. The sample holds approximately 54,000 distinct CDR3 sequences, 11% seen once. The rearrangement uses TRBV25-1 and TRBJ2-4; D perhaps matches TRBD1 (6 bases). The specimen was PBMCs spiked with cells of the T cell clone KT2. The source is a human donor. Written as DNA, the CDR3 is TGTGCCAGAGCAGGGGTACTAGCCAAAAACATTCAGTACTTC. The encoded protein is CARAGVLAKNIQYF.